This TCR beta chain came from a study of cytomegalovirus exposure and HLA in healthy donors. Study in general: Out of 150 million to 200 million T cells, an earlier analysis found over 90 million unique TCR beta sequences in total. Study-wide results and caveats: Reports described diagnosis of cytomegalovirus status by the classifier as highly specific and sensitive.

A word on this clone: Its target is not known.

It was with 60 Vbeta and 13 Jbeta primers that the PCR ran. Authors' analysis steps: It was a later analysis that counted approximately 81 million unique TCR beta chains, of which approximately 9.9 million were shared. Some clones are missing from TCRdb's copy, which holds only in-frame ones; the method was immunoSEQ multiplex PCR. The DNA was the basis for D and trimming; V, J and clone size are from that table. The sample lists more than 95,000 clones; about three quarters were seen once. At sampling all donors were nominally healthy, likely with unrecorded immune exposures. This sequence was found in a man aged 55-75 years in good health and CMV-seropositive. Sequencing used PBMCs.

The DNA of the CDR3 is TGCAGTCCAGAGGCGGGCGATACGCAGTATTTT. It specifies CSPEAGDTQYF. This chain connects TRBV20-1 to TRBJ2-3, with D possibly being TRBD2 (5 bases). V lost 8 bases to trimming and J lost 6 bases, with 12 bases between them. The CDR3 covers 11 residues. From germline, CDR1 is DFQATT and CDR2 SNEGSKA (reference sequence).